This T cell receptor (beta chain) was identified during a study of blood T cell repertoires in COVID-19. Original methodology: Reference gene primer amplification gave nucleated cell count estimates. The method was immunoSEQ multiplex PCR; TCRdb's version includes in-frame clones alone and lacks a portion of them. V and J calls and clone size are as listed in that table; D and trimming were resolved from the DNA. The sample includes 490,000 or so clones, around 87% seen only once; the top ten take around 1.9%. Adults between roughly 18 and 95 years of age took part from 20 to 25 US areas. Which cohort a participant joined came from the clinical history participants gave. Germline CDR1 reads SEHNR; CDR2 reads FQNEAQ (reference sequence). The V and J ends lost 1 base and 4 bases, in that order; junction bases with no gene match: 2. The CDR3 spans 14 residues.

The receptor was isolated from a woman aged 40 to 50 who had recovered from COVID-19. Material for sequencing was PBMCs or T cells enriched from blood (not recorded which). V gene TRBV7-9 combines with J gene TRBJ1-1, with 8 bases fitting TRBD1. The CDR3: CASSLDRGATEAFF. CDR3 nucleotides: TGTGCCAGCAGCTTAGACAGGGGGGCCACTGAAGCTTTCTTT.